This T cell receptor beta chain was profiled in a study of identical twins. TCRdb re-called the 5' RACE reads through MiXCR, storing one row per CDR3 protein. The sample shows about 900,000 distinct CDR3 sequences, around 12% of them seen only once. This clonotype was observed a few times. The same sample was also used in a study of yellow fever vaccine responses in identical twins. This second study notes: Reportedly, twins' vaccine T cell responses looked partly convergent and partly personalized.

The clonotype originates from a woman between 18 and 29 years old in good health. The sequenced sample consisted of PBMCs.

As DNA, the CDR3 is TGTGCCAGCAGCTTCGAGGCTACCTACAATGAGCAGTTCTTC. Translation: CASSFEATYNEQFF. This chain joins TRBV11-2 and TRBJ2-1; the D is unclear. The CDR3 sequence is 14 residues long. V lost 3 bases, J lost 2 bases, and 8 bases lay in between. Germline V gene data show CDR1 as SGHAT and CDR2 as FQNNGV.